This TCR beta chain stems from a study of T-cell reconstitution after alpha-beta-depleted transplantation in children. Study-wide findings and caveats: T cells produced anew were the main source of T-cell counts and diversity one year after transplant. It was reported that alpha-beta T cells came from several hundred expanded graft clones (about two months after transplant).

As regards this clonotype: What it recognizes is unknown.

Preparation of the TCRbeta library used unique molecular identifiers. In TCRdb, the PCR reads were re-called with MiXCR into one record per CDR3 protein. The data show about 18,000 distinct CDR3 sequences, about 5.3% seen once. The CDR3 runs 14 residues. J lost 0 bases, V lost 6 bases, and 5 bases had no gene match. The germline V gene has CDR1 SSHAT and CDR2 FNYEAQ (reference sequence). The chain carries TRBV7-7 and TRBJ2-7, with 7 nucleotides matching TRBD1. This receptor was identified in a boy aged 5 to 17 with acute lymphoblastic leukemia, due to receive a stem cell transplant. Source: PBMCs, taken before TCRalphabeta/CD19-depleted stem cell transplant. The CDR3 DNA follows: TGTGCCAGCAGTCAAGGGACAGCCTCCTACGAGCAGTACTTC. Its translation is CASSQGTASYEQYF.